Following are 11 T cell receptor beta chains from one sample sequenced in a study of cytomegalovirus exposure and HLA in healthy donors. Both 60 Vbeta primers and 13 Jbeta primers went into the PCR. This table comes from immunoSEQ multiplex PCR, and its TCRdb copy is limited to in-frame clones, with some not included. Of approximately 120,000 clones in the sample, 81% were seen once. The material sequenced was PBMCs. All receptors derive from a man aged 18-30 years in good health and CMV-seronegative.

J is TRBJ2-5 and V is TRBV30; the D gene is possibly TRBD1 (7 bases). The germline V gene encodes CDR1 GTSNPN and CDR2 SVGIG (reference sequence). Deletions cut 6 bases from V and 0 bases from J, with 11 bases between. The CDR3 spans 13 residues. CDR3 DNA: TGTGCCTGCTCAGGGGGGAACCAAGAGACCCAGTACTTC. Translation gives CACSGGNQETQYF.

The chain employs TRBV9 and TRBJ2-5, with 9 bases that match TRBD2. The germline V gene has CDR1 SGDLS and CDR2 YYNGEE. The CDR3 totals 17 residues. The trim removed 0 bases at V and 1 base at J, leaving 7 bases unmatched. The DNA of the CDR3 is TGTGCCAGCAGCGTAGGAGGGCTAGCGGGACTCCAAGAGACCCAGTACTTC. Translated: CASSVGGLAGLQETQYF.

This sequence joins TRBV4-1 and TRBJ2-3, with D maybe TRBD2 (6 bases). V gave up 0 bases and J gave up 4 bases, with 11 bases separating them. Germline V gives CDR1 MGHRA, CDR2 YSYEKL. CDR3 length: 15 amino acids. CDR3: CASSQEQRVPDTQYF. CDR3 sequence (DNA): TGCGCCAGCAGCCAAGAGCAGCGGGTTCCAGATACGCAGTATTTT.

The chain is built from TRBV5-4 and TRBJ1-1, with D possibly matching TRBD1 (5 bases). Trimming removed 0 bases from V and 7 bases from J, with 10 bases in between. The CDR3 is 13 amino acids. The V gene's germline CDR1 is SGHNT and CDR2 YYREEE (reference sequence). The CDR3 DNA reads TGTGCCAGCAGCTTGGAAAGACAGCATGAAGCTTTCTTT. This encodes CASSLERQHEAFF.

For the CDR3, the DNA is TGTGCCAGCAGCCCATCAGGGGGCGCGGGTTCACCCCTCCACTTT. This gives the protein CASSPSGGAGSPLHF. This chain uses TRBV5-4 with TRBJ1-6, with 8 bases aligning to TRBD1. CDR3 length: 15 amino acids. V lost 4 bases and J lost 9; bases outside the gene matches: 9. Germline-derived CDR1 and CDR2 are SGHNT and YYREEE (reference sequence).

This clone was observed a few times. V is TRBV10-2 and J is TRBJ2-3, with 7 nucleotides matching TRBD1. Germline-derived CDR1 and CDR2 are WSHSY and SAAADI. J gave up 1 base and V 3 bases, and 4 bases lay outside the gene matches. The CDR3 is 15 residues long. CDR3 residues: CASSEPGQGTDTQYF. CDR3 bases: TGCGCCAGCAGTGAACCAGGACAGGGCACAGATACGCAGTATTTT.

This chain joins TRBV4-2 and TRBJ2-3, with TRBD2 matching over 10 bases. The germline V gene has CDR1 LGHNA and CDR2 YNFKEQ. This CDR3 is built from 15 residues. V was clipped by 4 bases and J by 4 bases; unmatched bases: 5. As DNA, the CDR3 is TGTGCCAGCAGCCTTTCTAGCGGGGGAGCAGATACGCAGTATTTT. As protein: CASSLSSGGADTQYF.

The chain combines TRBV25-1 with TRBJ2-2; 11 nucleotides align to TRBD1. CDR1 and CDR2 from the germline V gene are MGHDK and SYGVNS. Losses at the gene ends were 1 base for V and 6 bases for J; bases not matched to a gene: 4. The CDR3 consists of 16 residues. The CDR3 DNA reads as TGTGCCAGCAGTGAATTTAGGACAGGGGGCTCCGGGGAGCTGTTTTTT. Translated, it gives CASSEFRTGGSGELFF.

The chain combines TRBV7-6 with TRBJ1-4; D remains ambiguous. Trimming shortened V by 1 base and J by 2 bases, and 17 bases separated the two germline ends. The length of the CDR3 is 18 residues. Germline V gene lookup returns CDR1 SGHVS and CDR2 FNYEAQ. The CDR3 DNA follows: TGTGCCAGCAGCTTAGGAGTGCAGCGGCGCGCTACTAATGAAAAACTGTTTTTT. This encodes CASSLGVQRRATNEKLFF.

The chain is built from TRBV7-9 and TRBJ2-1; no reliable D call. V gave up 5 bases and J gave up 10 bases, with 12 bases separating them. CDR1 is SEHNR and CDR2 is FQNEAQ in the germline V gene (reference sequence). The CDR3 runs to 12 residues. Written as DNA, the CDR3 is TGTGCCAGCAGCCGACCATTAGCCGAGCAGTTCTTC. Its protein is CASSRPLAEQFF.

The rearrangement uses TRBV6-1 and TRBJ1-5; TRBD1 matches 7 bases. The CDR3 extends over 14 amino acids. Germline V lookup: CDR1 MNHNS, CDR2 SASEGT. J lost 5 bases, V lost 3 bases, and 4 bases had no gene match. CDR3 sequence: CASSDSGGHQPQHF. As DNA, the CDR3 is TGTGCCAGCAGTGATTCAGGGGGACATCAGCCCCAGCATTTT.